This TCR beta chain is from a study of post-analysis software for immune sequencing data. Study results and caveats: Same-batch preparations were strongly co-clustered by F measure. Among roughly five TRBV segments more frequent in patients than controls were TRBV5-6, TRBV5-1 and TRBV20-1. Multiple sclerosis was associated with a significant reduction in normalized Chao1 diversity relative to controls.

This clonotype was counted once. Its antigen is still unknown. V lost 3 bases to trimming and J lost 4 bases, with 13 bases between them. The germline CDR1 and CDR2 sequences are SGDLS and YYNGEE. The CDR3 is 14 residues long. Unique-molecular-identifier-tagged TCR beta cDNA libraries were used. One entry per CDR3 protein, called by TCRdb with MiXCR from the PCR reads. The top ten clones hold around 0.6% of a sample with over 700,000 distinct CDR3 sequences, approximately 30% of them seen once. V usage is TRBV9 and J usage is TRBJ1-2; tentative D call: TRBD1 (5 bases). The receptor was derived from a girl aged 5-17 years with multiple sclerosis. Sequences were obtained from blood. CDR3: CASSGAGAGYGYTF. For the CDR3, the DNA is TGTGCCAGCAGCGGAGCCGGGGCGGGCTATGGCTACACCTTC.